The 23 T cell receptor beta chains below all came from one sample that was sequenced in a study of cytomegalovirus exposure and HLA in healthy donors. With 60 Vbeta and 13 Jbeta primers, the PCR was carried out. The protocol was immunoSEQ multiplex PCR, while the TCRdb copy is restricted to in-frame clones and leaves out a portion. This sample has about 190,000 clones, with roughly 87% found just once. Sequencing input: PBMCs. Source of these receptors: a boy between 2 and 15 years old in good health and CMV-seronegative.

Only a few counts were recorded for this clone. The gene calls are TRBV7-2 and TRBJ1-1, with no clear D. CDR3 length: 13 residues. Germline lookup yields CDR1 SGHTA and CDR2 FQGNSA. V lost 7 bases to trimming and J lost 1 base, with 10 bases between them. CDR3 bases: TGTGCCAGCACCTTCCGAGCGAACACTGAAGCTTTCTTT. It is translated as CASTFRANTEAFF. The whole variable domain, filled in from reference TRBV7-2 and TRBJ1-1, reads GAGVSQSPSNKVTEKGKDVELRCDPISGHTALYWYRQSLGQGLEFLIYFQGNSAPDKSGLPSDRFSAERTGGSVSTLTIQRTQQEDSAVYLCASTFRANTEAFFGQGTRLTVV.

This clone was recorded a few times. The chain employs TRBV30 and TRBJ1-6; possible D gene TRBD1, 5 bases. Trimming removed 6 bases at V and 5 bases at J, with 26 bases between. Germline values: CDR1 GTSNPN, CDR2 SVGIG (reference sequence). The CDR3 is 18 amino acids. For the CDR3, the DNA is TGTGCCTGTTGCGGGGGATATGGGGACCCGGCTAATAATTCACCCCTCCACTTT. Its protein is CACCGGYGDPANNSPLHF.

CDR3 sequence (DNA): TGTGCCATCTTCACCCGCTTACGGGGTCAAGCTTTCTTT. Its translation: CAIFTRLRGQAFF. The chain employs TRBV6-1 and TRBJ1-1, with D uncertain. This CDR3 comprises 13 residues. Trimming removed 10 bases from V and 9 bases from J, with 21 bases in between. CDR1 is MNHNS, CDR2 SASEGT, per germline.

The rearrangement links TRBV5-4 to TRBJ1-5; 8 positions agree with TRBD1. The ends lost 0 bases at V and 12 bases at J; junction bases unmatched: 5. The CDR3 contains 13 residues. Germline V gene sequence: CDR1 SGHNT, CDR2 YYREEE (reference sequence). CDR3 loop: CASSLEIRGHQHF. In DNA, the CDR3 is TGTGCCAGCAGCTTGGAGATCAGGGGGCACCAGCATTTT.

J is TRBJ2-3 and V is TRBV19, with D possibly being TRBD1 (5 bases). The CDR3 runs 15 residues. Trimming removed 3 bases from V and 0 bases from J, with 10 bases in between. Germline V gene sequence: CDR1 LNHDA, CDR2 SQIVND (reference sequence). The CDR3 loop is CASSIGRASTDTQYF. DNA for the CDR3: TGTGCCAGTAGTATTGGCAGGGCAAGCACAGATACGCAGTATTTT. Full variable domain (missing parts from reference TRBV19 and TRBJ2-3): DGGITQSPKYLFRKEGQNVTLSCEQNLNHDAMYWYRQDPGQGLRLIYYSQIVNDFQKGDIAEGYSVSREKKESFPLTVTSAQKNPTAFYLCASSIGRASTDTQYFGPGTRLTVL.

J is TRBJ1-1 and V is TRBV29-1; D perhaps matches TRBD1 (5 bases). The CDR3 length is 13 residues. The V gene lost 4 bases and the J gene lost 2 bases, with 11 bases spanning the gap. Germline V lookup: CDR1 SQVTM, CDR2 ANQGSEA. This CDR3 is CSVVPGYNTEAFF. The CDR3 coding sequence is TGCAGCGTTGTCCCAGGGTACAACACTGAAGCTTTCTTT.

V gene TRBV6-1 combines with J gene TRBJ2-4, with TRBD2 matching 13 bases. Germline CDR1 is MNHNS and CDR2 is SASEGT. This CDR3 has 14 amino acids. V lost 6 bases and J lost 6; bases outside the gene matches: 2. The CDR3, as DNA: TGTGCCAGCAGCGGACTAGCGGGAGCAAACATTCAGTACTTC. It encodes CASSGLAGANIQYF.

The rearrangement uses TRBV5-1 and TRBJ1-2, with 11 bases lining up with TRBD1. Germline lookup yields CDR1 SGHRS and CDR2 YFSETQ. Unmatched junction bases numbered 12, after V lost 5 bases and J lost 3 bases. The CDR3 is 17 amino acids. CDR3 residues: CASRGLDRGPIYYGYTF. The CDR3 DNA sequence: TGCGCCAGCAGGGGTTTGGACAGGGGGCCTATCTACTATGGCTACACCTTC.

The chain links TRBV6-4 to TRBJ2-5, with 9 bases that match TRBD1. Germline values: CDR1 MRHNA, CDR2 SNTAGT. Germline trimming cut 11 bases from V and 3 bases from J; bases unmatched to any gene: 13. The CDR3 is 15 amino acids. The CDR3 sequence: CAETPGRTGEETQYF. As DNA, the CDR3 is TGTGCCGAAACCCCGGGAAGGACAGGGGAAGAGACCCAGTACTTC.

The genes are TRBV7-9 and TRBJ1-5; no definite D call. Trimming pared 5 bases from V and 10 bases from J, leaving 12 bases between. CDR1 and CDR2 (germline): SEHNR, FQNEAQ (reference sequence). The CDR3 contains 12 residues. The CDR3 here is CASSLNGDPQHF. Here the CDR3 DNA reads TGTGCCAGCAGCCTAAACGGGGATCCCCAGCATTTT.

This clone was observed a single time. The chain has TRBV27 and TRBJ1-4; TRBD1 might be the D (6 bases). The CDR3 is 13 amino acids. Germline values: CDR1 MNHEY, CDR2 SMNVEV (reference sequence). V lost 10 bases to trimming and J lost 3 bases, with 12 bases between them. The CDR3 region is CATAGVANEKLFF. The CDR3 DNA reads as TGTGCCACCGCAGGGGTGGCTAATGAAAAACTGTTTTTT.

The chain is built from TRBV28 and TRBJ2-7; possibly TRBD2 for D (6 bases). CDR1 MDHEN and CDR2 SYDVKM come from the germline V gene. V lost 6 bases to trimming and J lost 0 bases, with 18 bases between them. The length of the CDR3 is 16 residues. CDR3 protein: CASSLISGTGSYEQYF. The CDR3 nucleotides read TGTGCCAGCAGCCTGATTTCCGGGACTGGCTCCTACGAGCAGTACTTC.

J is TRBJ2-4 and V is TRBV7-2; 9 bases are a match to TRBD2. The CDR3 runs 19 residues. The V segment lost 4 bases and the J segment 0 bases; nucleotides outside the gene matches: 13. From germline, CDR1 is SGHTA and CDR2 FQGNSA. CDR3 in amino acids: CASSYPLAGGSLAKNIQYF. CDR3 in DNA: TGTGCCAGCAGCTACCCCCTCGCGGGGGGGAGTCTAGCCAAAAACATTCAGTACTTC.

The gene calls are TRBV5-1 and TRBJ2-1; D is uncertain. This CDR3 has 13 amino acids. V was shortened by 1 base and J by 8 bases, with 10 bases between the two germline ends. CDR1 and CDR2 (germline): SGHRS, YFSETQ. The CDR3 nucleotides are TGCGCCAGCAGCTTGACTATAGCCGATGAGCAGTTCTTC. Translated: CASSLTIADEQFF.

The chain carries TRBV5-1 and TRBJ1-3; D is unresolved. Per the germline V gene, CDR1 is SGHRS and CDR2 is YFSETQ. This CDR3 is built from 14 residues. Trimming pared 5 bases from V and 0 bases from J, leaving 9 bases between. The CDR3 DNA sequence: TGCGCCAGCAGGGCAGGCAGCTCTGGAAACACCATATATTTT. This gives the protein CASRAGSSGNTIYF.

The rearrangement links TRBV11-2 to TRBJ2-1; TRBD2 matches 15 bases. The CDR3 sequence is 16 residues long. Trimming at V came to 5 bases and at J to 7 bases, leaving 6 bases not matched to a gene. The germline V gene has CDR1 SGHAT and CDR2 FQNNGV. CDR3 in amino acids: CASSPRTSGRVNEQFF. In DNA, the CDR3 is TGTGCCAGCAGCCCACGGACTAGCGGGAGGGTGAATGAGCAGTTCTTC. The variable domain in full, with the rest retrieved from reference TRBV11-2 and TRBJ2-1, is EAGVAQSPRYKIIEKRQSVAFWCNPISGHATLYWYQQILGQGPKLLIQFQNNGVVDDSQLPKDRFSAERLKGVDSTLKIQPAKLEDSAVYLCASSPRTSGRVNEQFFGPGTRLTVL.

The V call is TRBV30, the J call TRBJ2-5; 8 nucleotides agree with TRBD1. Looked up from germline, CDR1 is GTSNPN and CDR2 is SVGIG (reference sequence). The junction had 7 bases not matched to a gene; V was cut back by 3 bases and J by 4 bases. This CDR3 is 14 amino acids long. The CDR3 nucleotides are TGTGCCTGGAGGGACAGGGCGTGGGCAGAGACCCAGTACTTC. It is translated as CAWRDRAWAETQYF.

The chain combines TRBV19 with TRBJ2-3; 11 bases align to TRBD2. The CDR3 is 15 residues long. V shed 7 bases and J 5 bases; nucleotides not matched to a gene: 8. Germline CDR1 is LNHDA and CDR2 is SQIVND (reference sequence). Here the CDR3 DNA reads TGTGCCAGTAAGATAGCGGGAGGGCCTGGAGATACGCAGTATTTT. Its protein product is CASKIAGGPGDTQYF.

The gene calls are TRBV27 and TRBJ2-5, with 8 bases matching TRBD2. The germline gives CDR1 MNHEY, CDR2 SMNVEV (reference sequence). J was trimmed by 3 bases and V by 5 bases; bases with no gene match: 2. The CDR3 sequence is 13 residues long. CDR3 protein: CASSPGLEETQYF. The CDR3 DNA reads as TGTGCCAGCAGTCCGGGACTAGAAGAGACCCAGTACTTC.

The chain uses TRBV5-1 and TRBJ1-1; D unclear. The CDR3 totals 14 residues. Trimming left V 3 bases short and J 1 base short, with 10 bases between. Germline values: CDR1 SGHRS, CDR2 YFSETQ. CDR3 sequence reads: CASSYTPENTEAFF. The CDR3 coding sequence is TGCGCCAGCAGCTACACACCAGAGAACACTGAAGCTTTCTTT.

The J gene is TRBJ2-5, the V gene TRBV7-9; 9 positions match TRBD2. Germline V gene sequence: CDR1 SEHNR, CDR2 FQNEAQ (reference sequence). The CDR3 has 17 amino acids. J was trimmed by 4 bases and V by 2 bases; bases with no gene match: 11. CDR3 DNA: TGTGCCAGCAGCTTAAAGTACCCACTAGCGGGTGGAGAGACCCAGTACTTC. Encoded protein: CASSLKYPLAGGETQYF.

The rearrangement joins TRBV19 to TRBJ2-1; 13 positions match TRBD2. V trimming: 9 bases; J trimming: 10 bases; junction bases outside the gene matches: 12. CDR3 size: 15 residues. In germline, CDR1 is LNHDA, CDR2 SQIVND (reference sequence). CDR3 amino acids: CASTPGLAGVKEQFF. CDR3 DNA: TGTGCCAGCACTCCCGGACTAGCGGGAGTCAAGGAGCAGTTCTTC. The variable domain in full, with the rest retrieved from reference TRBV19 and TRBJ2-1, is DGGITQSPKYLFRKEGQNVTLSCEQNLNHDAMYWYRQDPGQGLRLIYYSQIVNDFQKGDIAEGYSVSREKKESFPLTVTSAQKNPTAFYLCASTPGLAGVKEQFFGPGTRLTVL.

The chain has TRBV6-6 and TRBJ2-7; no definite D call. The germline gives CDR1 MNHNY, CDR2 SVGAGI (reference sequence). CDR3 length: 10 amino acids. Between the trimmed V and J ends, which lost 10 bases and 6 bases, there was a span of 10 bases. CDR3 amino acids: CAIQATEQYF. The CDR3 DNA reads as TGTGCCATTCAGGCCACCGAGCAGTACTTC.